These 11 T cell receptor beta chains share one sample of origin, sequenced in a study of regulatory T cells in long-lasting Graves disease. Time point given: persistent/refractory GD, antithyroid drugs over 5 years with positive TRAb. PBMC-derived RNA was used for the TCR library. HTBI primers from iRepertoire and Arm-PCR of CDR3 regions yielded the TCR beta libraries. TCRdb used MiXCR to reprocess the multiplex PCR reads, holding one entry per CDR3 protein. The repertoire holds 650,000 to 850,000 distinct CDR3 sequences, with around 30% as singletons. The sample consisted of peripheral blood mononuclear cells (PBMCs), taken when the disease was refractory, from a patient treated with antithyroid drugs. These receptors came from a female donor with Graves disease.

This clonotype was counted only a few times. The junction shows a germline mismatch at one end, possibly a read error. The CDR3 nucleotides are TGTGCCAGCAGTCTGGGTCGGGGGCAGAGCTATGGCTACACCTTC. Residues: CASSLGRGQSYGYTF. The chain is built from TRBV5-1 and TRBJ1-2, with D maybe TRBD1 (6 bases). The germline CDR1 and CDR2 sequences are SGHRS and YFSETQ. The CDR3 runs 15 residues.

This clonotype came up once. The CDR3 region is CASSLGTSGSRTQYF. The CDR3 coding sequence is TGTGCCAGCAGCTTAGGGACTAGCGGGAGTCGGACCCAGTACTTC. The V and J genes are TRBV11-2 and TRBJ2-5, with 13 bases identical to TRBD2. V trimming: 1 base; J trimming: 7 bases; junction bases outside the gene matches: 3. Per germline, CDR1 SGHAT and CDR2 FQNNGV. The CDR3 extends over 15 amino acids.

This chain connects TRBV28 to TRBJ1-1; D is ambiguous. The CDR3 spans 12 residues. CDR1 and CDR2 (germline): MDHEN, SYDVKM. The V end lost 2 bases, the J end lost 7 bases, and 8 bases lay between the germline ends. CDR3 nucleotide sequence: TGTGCCAGCAGTTTAGTTCCCCTTGAAGCTTTCTTT. Its translation: CASSLVPLEAFF.

There are a few counts of this clonotype. The J gene is TRBJ2-5, the V gene TRBV20-1, with a possible D match to TRBD2 (6 bases). Germline V CDR1 and CDR2: DFQATT, SNEGSKA (reference sequence). The germline V and J ends were trimmed by 2 bases and 5 bases, with 12 bases remaining between them. The length of the CDR3 is 13 residues. The CDR3: CSARILAGETQYF. As DNA, the CDR3 is TGCAGTGCTAGAATACTAGCAGGGGAGACCCAGTACTTC.

This clonotype occurred many times. CDR3 sequence reads: CASSPDMMNTEAFF. In DNA form, the CDR3 reads TGTGCCAGCAGCCCTGACATGATGAACACTGAAGCTTTCTTT. The chain links TRBV12-3 or TRBV12-4 to TRBJ1-1, with D unresolved. The CDR3 is made up of 14 amino acids. The V end was cut by 6 bases, the J end by 0 bases, with 11 bases between.

V is TRBV20-1 and J is TRBJ1-2; D unclear. In germline, CDR1 is DFQATT, CDR2 SNEGSKA (reference sequence). V gave up 0 bases and J gave up 4 bases, with 9 bases separating them. CDR3 size: 13 residues. CDR3 in DNA: TGCAGTGCTAGAGAAAGCACCGGCTATGGCTACACCTTC. Translation: CSARESTGYGYTF.

The chain has TRBV6-2 or TRBV6-3 and TRBJ1-5; D remains unclear. The CDR3 runs to 17 residues. Germline V gene data show CDR1 as MNHEY and CDR2 as SVGEGT. The germline V and J ends were trimmed by 5 bases and 0 bases, with 17 bases remaining between them. Here the CDR3 reads CASSLSTADYSNQPQHF. CDR3 sequence (DNA): TGTGCCAGCAGTCTTTCGACTGCGGATTATAGCAATCAGCCCCAGCATTTT.

The table lists this clonotype with a few counts. This rearrangement joins TRBV15 to TRBJ1-6; no reliable D call. Per the germline V gene, CDR1 is LNHNV and CDR2 is YYDKDF (reference sequence). This CDR3 comprises 13 residues. V shed 7 bases and J shed 5 bases, with 9 bases lying between them. CDR3 sequence (DNA): TGTGCCACCACCGGGCCACATAATTCACCCCTCCACTTT. The encoded protein is CATTGPHNSPLHF.

This chain links TRBV7-6 with TRBJ2-2; no reliable D call. Germline V gene lookup returns CDR1 SGHVS and CDR2 FNYEAQ. The CDR3 covers 14 residues. Trimming removed 3 bases at V and 1 base at J, with 6 bases between. The CDR3 DNA is TGTGCCAGCAGCTTTTGGGAGAACACCGGGGAGCTGTTTTTT. Translated: CASSFWENTGELFF.

This clonotype was seen only a few times. This chain connects TRBV14 to TRBJ2-7; D is undetermined. The germline V and J ends were trimmed by 0 bases and 7 bases, with 10 bases remaining between them. Germline V gene lookup returns CDR1 SGHDN and CDR2 FVKESK. The CDR3 is made up of 13 amino acids. For the CDR3, the DNA is TGTGCCAGCAGCCAAGAGATTTTTACGGAGCAGTACTTC. Translation gives CASSQEIFTEQYF.

This clonotype was seen a few times. V gene TRBV7-9 combines with J gene TRBJ1-2, with 8 bases that match TRBD1. Germline values: CDR1 SEHNR, CDR2 FQNEAQ (reference sequence). V shed 5 bases, J shed 4 bases, and the junction held 6 bases outside the gene matches. The CDR3 extends over 14 amino acids. The CDR3 DNA reads TGTGCCAGCAGCCCATCGGACAGGGCCTATGGCTACACCTTC. Protein: CASSPSDRAYGYTF.